This T cell receptor beta chain emerged from a study of neurological immune-mediated disorders. Findings and caveats of the study: Neither clinical nor MRI features showed any association with the multiple sclerosis repertoire cluster, and the authors stated that larger cohorts are needed.

TCRdb re-analysed the 5' RACE reads in MiXCR, keeping a single row per CDR3 protein. The sample carries roughly 74,000 distinct CDR3 sequences, roughly 5.5% recorded once. Unmatched junction bases numbered 9, after V lost 2 bases and J lost 3 bases. The CDR3 sequence is 18 residues long. Germline loops: CDR1 LGHNA, CDR2 YSLEER. To note about this clonotype: What it binds is not known.

Input material: PBMCs. This sequence originates from a man in his late teens or twenties with multiple sclerosis. The chain has TRBV4-3 and TRBJ1-6; TRBD1 agrees at 8 bases. DNA of the CDR3: TGCGCCAGCAGCCAATTCGCCTCGGACAGGGTCTATAATTCACCCCTCCACTTT. Translated, it gives CASSQFASDRVYNSPLHF.